This is a list of T cell receptor beta chains from one sample in a study of OX40 agonist ivuxolimab in advanced cancers. TCRdb's copy holds only in-frame clones and misses some; the assay was immunoSEQ multiplex PCR. Of roughly 60,000 clones in the sample, roughly nine tenths were seen once. The sample consisted of CD4+ or CD8+ T cells sorted from blood, taken in a trial of the OX40 agonist ivuxolimab. Receptor source: an adult with an advanced solid tumor such as melanoma, head and neck, liver or kidney cancer. CDR3s include the opening cysteine and the closing phenylalanine or tryptophan. D genes are given only for firm matches. Size values are once, few and many counts, or a class for expanded clones, and some rows have none.

>TRBJ2-1|NA|NA|TRBV5-4
TGTGCCAGCAGCTTGCTAAACAATGAGCAGTTCTTC
CASSLLNNEQFF
>TRBJ1-6|NA|NA|TRBV2
TGTGCCAGCAGTGAGAACAAAAATTCACCCCTCCACTTT
CASSENKNSPLHF
>TRBJ2-1|NA|NA|TRBV5-1
TGCGCCAGCAGCTTTGCGGGATCCTACAATGAGCAGTTCTTC
CASSFAGSYNEQFF
>TRBJ2-3|TRBD2|NA|TRBV5-8
TGTGCCAGCAGCTTGTCCGGGACTAGCACGCAGTATTTT
CASSLSGTSTQYF
>TRBJ2-1|TRBD1|few|TRBV7-6
TGTGCCAGCAGCCTTGACAGGGAGAAGCAGTTCTTC
CASSLDREKQFF
>TRBJ2-7|TRBD2|NA|TRBV7-2
TGTGCCAGCAGCTACCGGACTAGCGGGAGGTACGAGCAGTACTTC
CASSYRTSGRYEQYF
>TRBJ1-2|TRBD1|NA|TRBV29-1
TGCAGCGTGATCAAACTGACAGGGGTAGAGGGCTACACCTTC
CSVIKLTGVEGYTF
>TRBJ2-3|NA|NA|TRBV7-9
TGTGCCAGCAGCAACCCCCAAGGAGATACGCAGTATTTT
CASSNPQGDTQYF
>TRBJ1-4|NA|NA|TRBV2
TGTGCCAGCGGCGGGAGAGGGTCTAATGAAAAACTGTTTTTT
CASGGRGSNEKLFF
>TRBJ2-2|TRBD2|NA|TRBV5-1
TGCGCCAGCAGCTTATGGGAGGGCCCAGGGGAGCTGTTTTTT
CASSLWEGPGELFF
>TRBJ2-7|TRBD1|NA|TRBV6-5
TGTGCCAGCACCAGGGACAGGGGAAGCGAGCAGTACTTC
CASTRDRGSEQYF
>TRBJ2-7|NA|NA|TRBV6-5
TGTGCCAGCAGTTACTCGAGGCTAGATGGCGAGCAGTACTTC
CASSYSRLDGEQYF
>TRBJ2-2|TRBD2|NA|TRBV11-3
TGTGCCAGCAGCCCCCGGGGGAGGGTTACCGGGGAGCTGTTTTTT
CASSPRGRVTGELFF
>TRBJ2-3|TRBD2|NA|TRBV18
TGTGCCAGCTCACCACCGTCTAGCGGAACAGATACGCAGTATTTT
CASSPPSSGTDTQYF
>TRBJ2-2|NA|NA|TRBV6-1
TGTGCCAGCAGTGAGTCAACAGGCAACGGGGAGCTGTTTTTT
CASSESTGNGELFF
>TRBJ2-7|TRBD2|NA|TRBV7-9
TGTGCCAGCAGCCGGACTAGCGGGCAGAGCTCCTACGAGCAGTACTTC
CASSRTSGQSSYEQYF
>TRBJ2-7|NA|NA|TRBV5-1
TGCGCCAGCAGCTTGACTGCCTCCTACGAGCAGTACTTC
CASSLTASYEQYF
>TRBJ2-3|NA|NA|TRBV7-9
TGTGCCGGAGATCAGGGATTTAGCACAGATACGCAGTATTTT
CAGDQGFSTDTQYF
>TRBJ1-2|NA|NA|TRBV7-2
TGTGCCAGCAGCTTAGTCGAAGCCTATGGCTACACCTTC
CASSLVEAYGYTF
>TRBJ1-5|NA|NA|TRBV19
TGTGCCAGTAGGGTAACAGGGAAGCCCCAGCATTTT
CASRVTGKPQHF
>TRBJ1-4|TRBD1|NA|TRBV5-6
TGTGCCAGCAGCTTAGGACAGGGGGCAACTAATGAAAAACTGTTTTTT
CASSLGQGATNEKLFF
>TRBJ2-1|NA|NA|TRBV29-1
TGCAGCGTTGATAGGACGCTTGGGGGGCAGCAGTTCTTC
CSVDRTLGGQQFF
>TRBJ1-1|NA|NA|TRBV7-2
TGTGCCAGCAGCTTAAGTATGAACACTGAAGCTTTCTTT
CASSLSMNTEAFF
>TRBJ2-1|TRBD2|NA|TRBV19
TGTGCCAGTAGAACAACGAGCGGGGGGGTGGCGTATGAGCAGTTCTTC
CASRTTSGGVAYEQFF
>TRBJ2-6|TRBD1|NA|TRBV18
TGTGCCAGCTCACCACCGAACAGGGGGCTGTCTGGGGCCAACGTCCTGACTTTC
CASSPPNRGLSGANVLTF
>TRBJ1-5|NA|NA|TRBV7-2
TGTGCCAGCAGCTTAGAGCCGGGTAGCAATCAGCCCCAGCATTTT
CASSLEPGSNQPQHF
>TRBJ2-1|NA|NA|TRBV28
TGTGCCAGCAGTTCCAGACTTGCTCGCAGCTACAATGAGCAGTTCTTC
CASSSRLARSYNEQFF
>TRBJ2-1|NA|few|TRBV10-2
TGCGCCAGCAGCCCTCTTCTAGGGCGCTCCTACAATGAGCAGTTCTTC
CASSPLLGRSYNEQFF
>TRBJ2-1|TRBD2|NA|TRBV7-2
TGTGCCAGCAGCTTGTGGGGGAGCGGGAACAATGAGCAGTTCTTC
CASSLWGSGNNEQFF
>TRBJ2-2|NA|NA|TRBV18
TGTGCCAGCTCACGTACCCTAGGCACTAGCGGGGAGCTGTTTTTT
CASSRTLGTSGELFF
>TRBJ2-4|NA|NA|TRBV19
TGTGCCAGTCTCGGGGTAGCCAAAAACATTCAGTACTTC
CASLGVAKNIQYF
>TRBJ2-5|NA|NA|TRBV7-3
TGTGCCAGCAGCAAGACAGGTGGAGGGGAGACCCAGTACTTC
CASSKTGGGETQYF
>TRBJ2-5|TRBD2|NA|TRBV7-3
TGTGCCAGCAGCTTATTCCCTAGCGGGGGCGAGACCCAGTACTTC
CASSLFPSGGETQYF
>TRBJ2-1|TRBD1|NA|TRBV19
TGTGCCACCCGAAACAGGGGAAAGATTTTCGATGAGCAGTTCTTC
CATRNRGKIFDEQFF
>TRBJ2-7|TRBD1|NA|TRBV19
TGTGCCAGTAGTATGGTAAGGACAGGGGCTTTCGCCGAGCAGTACTTC
CASSMVRTGAFAEQYF